This TCR beta chain was sequenced during a study of cytomegalovirus exposure and HLA in healthy donors. Regarding the study as a whole: When analyzed later, a missense DCLRE1C variant was found to be linked to TCR beta V- and J-gene trimming.

Both 60 Vbeta primers and 13 Jbeta primers went into the PCR. Sequencing was performed with immunoSEQ multiplex PCR; in TCRdb, only in-frame clones are kept and a portion is missing. The table has 150,000 or so clones, 75% to 80% seen once; the top ten hold 1.5% to 2%. On this clone: Its antigen is currently unknown.

Looked up from germline, CDR1 is SGHNT and CDR2 is YENEEA. V lost 4 bases to trimming and J lost 3 bases, with 3 bases between them. The CDR3 consists of 11 residues. The TCR was taken from a female donor in good health and CMV-seronegative. Sequenced material: PBMCs. This chain joins TRBV11-3 and TRBJ1-1; no clear D gene. In nucleotides, the CDR3 is TGTGCCAGCAGCTCTTACACTGAAGCTTTCTTT. It is translated as CASSSYTEAFF.